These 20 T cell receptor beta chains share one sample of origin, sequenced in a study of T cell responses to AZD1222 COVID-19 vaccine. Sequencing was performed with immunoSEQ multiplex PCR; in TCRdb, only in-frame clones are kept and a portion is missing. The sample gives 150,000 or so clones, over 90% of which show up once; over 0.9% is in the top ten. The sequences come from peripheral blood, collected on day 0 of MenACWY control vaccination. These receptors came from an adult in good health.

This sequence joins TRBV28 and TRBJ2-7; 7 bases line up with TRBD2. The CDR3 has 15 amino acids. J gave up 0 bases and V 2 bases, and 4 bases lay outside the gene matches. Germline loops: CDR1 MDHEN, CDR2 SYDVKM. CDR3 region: CASSLAGDLSYEQYF. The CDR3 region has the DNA TGTGCCAGCAGTTTAGCGGGAGATCTCTCCTACGAGCAGTACTTC.

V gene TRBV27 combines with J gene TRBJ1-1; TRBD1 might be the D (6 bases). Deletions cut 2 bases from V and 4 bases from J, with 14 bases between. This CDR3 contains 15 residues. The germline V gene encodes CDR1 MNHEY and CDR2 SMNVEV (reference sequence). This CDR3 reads CASSLNGGRGTEAFF. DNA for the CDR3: TGTGCCAGCAGTTTAAATGGGGGCCGTGGCACTGAAGCTTTCTTT.

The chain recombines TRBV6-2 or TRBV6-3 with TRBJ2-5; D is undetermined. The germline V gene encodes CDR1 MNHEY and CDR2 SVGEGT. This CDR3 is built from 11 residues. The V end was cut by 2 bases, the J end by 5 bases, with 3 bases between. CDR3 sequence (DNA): TGTGCCAGCAGTTACGGCGAGACCCAGTACTTC. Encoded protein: CASSYGETQYF.

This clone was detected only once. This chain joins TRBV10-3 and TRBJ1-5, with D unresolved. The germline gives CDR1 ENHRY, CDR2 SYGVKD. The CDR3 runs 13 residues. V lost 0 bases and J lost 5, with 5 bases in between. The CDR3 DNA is TGTGCCATCAGTGAGTCATCCGATCAGCCCCAGCATTTT. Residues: CAISESSDQPQHF.

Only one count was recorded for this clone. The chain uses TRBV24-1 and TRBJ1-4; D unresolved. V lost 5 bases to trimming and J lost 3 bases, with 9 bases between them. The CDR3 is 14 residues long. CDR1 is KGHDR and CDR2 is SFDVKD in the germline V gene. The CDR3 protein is CATSGGNSNEKLFF. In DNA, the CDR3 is TGTGCCACCAGTGGGGGAAACTCTAATGAAAAACTGTTTTTT.

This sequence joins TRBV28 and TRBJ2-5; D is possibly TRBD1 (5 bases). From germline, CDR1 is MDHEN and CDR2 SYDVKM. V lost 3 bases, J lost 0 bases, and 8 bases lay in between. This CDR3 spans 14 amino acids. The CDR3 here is CASSLVGDQETQYF. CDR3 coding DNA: TGTGCCAGCAGTTTGGTAGGGGACCAAGAGACCCAGTACTTC.

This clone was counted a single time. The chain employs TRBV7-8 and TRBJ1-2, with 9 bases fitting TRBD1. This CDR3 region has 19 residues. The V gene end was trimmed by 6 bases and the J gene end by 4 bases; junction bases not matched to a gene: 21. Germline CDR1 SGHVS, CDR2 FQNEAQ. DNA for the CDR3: TGTGCCAGCAGTTATCAAACCGGGACAGGGAGGTTTAAGGCCTATGGCTACACCTTC. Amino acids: CASSYQTGTGRFKAYGYTF.

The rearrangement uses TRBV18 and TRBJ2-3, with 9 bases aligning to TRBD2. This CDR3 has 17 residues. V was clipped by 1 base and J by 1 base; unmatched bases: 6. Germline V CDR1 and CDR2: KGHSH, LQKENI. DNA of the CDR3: TGTGCCAGCTCACCACTTATTAGCGGGAGACGCACAGATACGCAGTATTTT. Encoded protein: CASSPLISGRRTDTQYF.

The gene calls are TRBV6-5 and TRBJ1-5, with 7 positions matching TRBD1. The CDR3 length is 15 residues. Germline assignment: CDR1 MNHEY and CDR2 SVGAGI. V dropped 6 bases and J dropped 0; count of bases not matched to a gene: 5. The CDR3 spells CASRKQGISNQPQHF. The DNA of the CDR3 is TGTGCCAGCAGGAAACAGGGGATTAGCAATCAGCCCCAGCATTTT.

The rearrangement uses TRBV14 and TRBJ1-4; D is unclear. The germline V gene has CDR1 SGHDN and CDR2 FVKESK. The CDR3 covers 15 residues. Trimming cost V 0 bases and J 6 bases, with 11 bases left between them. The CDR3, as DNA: TGTGCCAGCAGCCAAGATCTGGGTTTCCATGAAAAACTGTTTTTT. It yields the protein CASSQDLGFHEKLFF.

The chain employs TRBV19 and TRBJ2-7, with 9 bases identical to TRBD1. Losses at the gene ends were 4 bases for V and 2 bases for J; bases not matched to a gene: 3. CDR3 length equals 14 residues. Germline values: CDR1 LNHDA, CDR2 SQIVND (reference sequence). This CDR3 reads CASSRDRDAYEQYF. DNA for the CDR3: TGTGCCAGTAGTAGGGACAGGGACGCCTACGAGCAGTACTTC. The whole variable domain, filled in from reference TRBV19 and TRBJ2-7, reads DGGITQSPKYLFRKEGQNVTLSCEQNLNHDAMYWYRQDPGQGLRLIYYSQIVNDFQKGDIAEGYSVSREKKESFPLTVTSAQKNPTAFYLCASSRDRDAYEQYFGPGTRLTVT.

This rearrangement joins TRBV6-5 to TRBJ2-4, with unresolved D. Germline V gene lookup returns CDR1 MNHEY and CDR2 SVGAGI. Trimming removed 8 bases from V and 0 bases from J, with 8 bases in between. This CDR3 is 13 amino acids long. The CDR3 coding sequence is TGTGCCAGCGGTACTATAGCCAAAAACATTCAGTACTTC. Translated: CASGTIAKNIQYF.

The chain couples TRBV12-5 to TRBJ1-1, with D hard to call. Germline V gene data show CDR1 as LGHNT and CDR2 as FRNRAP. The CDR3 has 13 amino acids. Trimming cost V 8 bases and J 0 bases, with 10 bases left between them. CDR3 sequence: CASRPGMNTEAFF. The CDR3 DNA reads TGTGCTAGTCGACCTGGCATGAACACTGAAGCTTTCTTT.

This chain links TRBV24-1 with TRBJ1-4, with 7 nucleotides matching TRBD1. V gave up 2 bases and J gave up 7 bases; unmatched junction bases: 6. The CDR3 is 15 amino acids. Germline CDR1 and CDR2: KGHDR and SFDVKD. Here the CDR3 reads CATSDSRQGGEKLFF. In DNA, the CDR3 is TGTGCCACCAGTGATTCCCGACAGGGCGGTGAAAAACTGTTTTTT.

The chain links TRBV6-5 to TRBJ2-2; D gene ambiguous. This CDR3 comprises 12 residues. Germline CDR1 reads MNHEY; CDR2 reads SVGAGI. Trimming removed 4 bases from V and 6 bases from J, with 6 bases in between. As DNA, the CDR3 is TGTGCCAGCAGTTGGGAAGCCGGGGAGCTGTTTTTT. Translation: CASSWEAGELFF.

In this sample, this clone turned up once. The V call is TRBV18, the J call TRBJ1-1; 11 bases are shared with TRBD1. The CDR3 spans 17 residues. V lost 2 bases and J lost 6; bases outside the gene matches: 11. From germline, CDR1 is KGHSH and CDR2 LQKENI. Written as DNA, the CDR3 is TGTGCCAGCTCACCAACTCCCGGGACAGGGGGGGGCCCTGAAGCTTTCTTT. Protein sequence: CASSPTPGTGGGPEAFF.

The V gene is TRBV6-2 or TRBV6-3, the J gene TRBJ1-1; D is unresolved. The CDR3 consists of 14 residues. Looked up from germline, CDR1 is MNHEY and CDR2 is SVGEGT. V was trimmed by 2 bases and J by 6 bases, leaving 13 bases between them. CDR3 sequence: CASSYGIAFAEAFF. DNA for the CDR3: TGTGCCAGCAGTTACGGTATAGCGTTCGCTGAAGCTTTCTTT.

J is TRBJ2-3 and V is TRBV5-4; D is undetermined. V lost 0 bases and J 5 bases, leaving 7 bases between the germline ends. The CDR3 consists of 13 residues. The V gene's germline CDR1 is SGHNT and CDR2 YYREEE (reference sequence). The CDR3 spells CASSLEDRDTQYF. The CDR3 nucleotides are TGTGCCAGCAGCTTGGAAGATAGAGATACGCAGTATTTT.

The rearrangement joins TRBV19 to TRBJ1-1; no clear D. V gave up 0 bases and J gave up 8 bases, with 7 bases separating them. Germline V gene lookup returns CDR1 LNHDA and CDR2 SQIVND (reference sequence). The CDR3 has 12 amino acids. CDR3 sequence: CASSIEGREAFF. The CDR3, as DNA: TGTGCCAGTAGTATAGAGGGCAGGGAAGCTTTCTTT.

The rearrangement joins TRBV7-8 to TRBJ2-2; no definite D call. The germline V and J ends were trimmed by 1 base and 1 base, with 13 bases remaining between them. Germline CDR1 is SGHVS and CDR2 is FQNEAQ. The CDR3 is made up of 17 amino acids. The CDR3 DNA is TGTGCCAGCAGCTTAGGGGGTAATTTATGGAACACCGGGGAGCTGTTTTTT. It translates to CASSLGGNLWNTGELFF.